This T cell receptor beta chain was identified in a study of cytomegalovirus exposure and HLA in healthy donors. Study in general: Earlier findings included 90 million to 120 million unique TCR beta sequences obtained from 150 million to 200 million T cells.

Remarks on this clone: Its specificity is not known.

From germline, CDR1 is SGDLS and CDR2 YYNGEE. The V and J ends lost 4 bases and 1 base, in that order; junction bases with no gene match: 5. This CDR3 contains 16 residues. The PCR contained 60 Vbeta and 13 Jbeta primers. Some clones are missing from TCRdb's copy, which holds only in-frame ones; the method was immunoSEQ multiplex PCR. The data hold under 200,000 clones, with more than 65% observed a single time. Donors likely had unrecorded immune exposures despite being nominally healthy when sampled. Broader study findings: Looking again later, the authors saw that most CMV-associated TCR beta chains seemed HLA-restricted. 150 or so TCR beta chains were listed as cytomegalovirus-associated.

Sequenced material: PBMCs. The TCR was taken from a woman in her forties or fifties in good health and CMV-seronegative. This rearrangement joins TRBV9 to TRBJ2-2, with 9 nucleotides matching TRBD2. This CDR3 is CASSPWTSVNTGELFF. DNA for the CDR3: TGTGCCAGCAGCCCCTGGACTAGCGTGAACACCGGGGAGCTGTTTTTT.